The next 19 T cell receptor beta chains were all read from a single sample in a study of graft-versus-host responses after intestinal transplantation. These TCRs' antigens remain unknown. The method was immunoSEQ multiplex PCR; TCRdb's version includes in-frame clones alone and lacks a portion of them. The sample consists of roughly 85,000 clones, approximately 89% of them appearing once. Sequences were derived from unstimulated CD8+ T cells sorted from spleen or lymph node cells, sampled before transplant. These receptors all come from a human donor who was the organ donor for an intestinal transplant.

Remarks on this clone: The sample carries other DNA sequences with the same CDR3. The V gene is TRBV28, the J gene TRBJ1-2, with 8 bases fitting TRBD1. V lost 3 bases to trimming and J lost 8 bases; unmatched junction nucleotides: 11. The CDR3 is 15 residues long. The germline CDR1 and CDR2 sequences are MDHEN and SYDVKM. CDR3 DNA: TGTGCCAGCAGTTTCACAGGGGGACCGGACGGGGGCTACACCTTC. This gives the protein CASSFTGGPDGGYTF.

The rearrangement joins TRBV7-6 to TRBJ2-5, with D hard to call. Per the germline V gene, CDR1 is SGHVS and CDR2 is FNYEAQ. The V and J ends lost 1 base and 9 bases respectively, with 9 bases between them. The CDR3 sequence is 12 residues long. The CDR3 bases are TGTGCCAGCAGCTTAGTCGTGGAAGCCCAGTACTTC. It encodes CASSLVVEAQYF. Filled out from reference TRBV7-6 and TRBJ2-5, the complete variable domain reads GAGVSQSPRYKVTKRGQDVALRCDPISGHVSLYWYRQALGQGPEFLTYFNYEAQQDKSGLPNDRFSAERPEGSISTLTIQRTEQRDSAMYRCASSLVVEAQYFGPGTRLLVL.

This chain uses TRBV5-1 with TRBJ2-1, with 15 bases lining up with TRBD2. The CDR3 covers 17 residues. The V gene's germline CDR1 is SGHRS and CDR2 YFSETQ. Germline trimming cut 4 bases from V and 7 bases from J; bases unmatched to any gene: 9. The CDR3: CASSIGLAGGPGNEQFF. Written as DNA, the CDR3 is TGCGCCAGCAGCATAGGACTAGCGGGAGGGCCCGGTAATGAGCAGTTCTTC.

This clone was recorded once. The V gene is TRBV27, the J gene TRBJ2-1; 10 nucleotides match TRBD1. Germline V gene sequence: CDR1 MNHEY, CDR2 SMNVEV (reference sequence). J lost 4 bases, V lost 7 bases, and 1 base had no gene match. The CDR3 spans 13 residues. In DNA, the CDR3 is TGTGCCAGCATGGGACAGGGGTACAATGAGCAGTTCTTC. It is translated as CASMGQGYNEQFF.

V and J are TRBV5-1 and TRBJ1-4, with D possibly TRBD1 on 5 matching bases. Trimming stripped 1 base from V and 8 bases from J, with 15 bases between. Germline lookup yields CDR1 SGHRS and CDR2 YFSETQ. The CDR3 is 15 amino acids. The CDR3 DNA reads as TGCGCCAGCAGCTTGATGCGGGACGCAGGAGAAAAACTGTTTTTT. Translating it yields CASSLMRDAGEKLFF.

The chain carries TRBV5-8 and TRBJ2-7; either TRBD1 or TRBD2 may supply D (5 bases each). The germline V gene encodes CDR1 SGHTS and CDR2 YDEGEE. V lost 0 bases to trimming and J lost 6 bases, with 13 bases between them. This CDR3 is built from 14 residues. The CDR3 region has the DNA TGTGCCAGCAGCTTGGTTATCGGGGCCACCGAGCAGTACTTC. This gives the protein CASSLVIGATEQYF.

This chain connects TRBV7-8 to TRBJ1-2; D is uncertain. The V gene lost 1 base and the J gene lost 4 bases, with 16 bases spanning the gap. Germline-derived CDR1 and CDR2 are SGHVS and FQNEAQ. The CDR3 length is 16 residues. The CDR3 nucleotides are TGTGCCAGCAGCTTAGGTTACGGGCACGACCCCTATGGCTACACCTTC. It is translated as CASSLGYGHDPYGYTF. The complete variable domain, with remaining parts taken from reference TRBV7-8 and TRBJ1-2, reads GAGVSQSPRYKVAKRGQDVALRCDPISGHVSLFWYQQALGQGPEFLTYFQNEAQLDKSGLPSDRFFAERPEGSVSTLKIQRTQQEDSAVYLCASSLGYGHDPYGYTFGSGTRLTVV.

This clone came up once. V gene TRBV19 combines with J gene TRBJ1-5; D ambiguous. Looked up from germline, CDR1 is LNHDA and CDR2 is SQIVND (reference sequence). This CDR3 has 14 residues. The V end was cut by 5 bases, the J end by 7 bases, with 15 bases between. The CDR3 spells CASSPGLLGQPQHF. The CDR3 DNA reads as TGTGCCAGTAGTCCAGGCCTCTTGGGGCAGCCCCAGCATTTT. Drawing the rest from reference TRBV19 and TRBJ1-5, the complete variable domain is DGGITQSPKYLFRKEGQNVTLSCEQNLNHDAMYWYRQDPGQGLRLIYYSQIVNDFQKGDIAEGYSVSREKKESFPLTVTSAQKNPTAFYLCASSPGLLGQPQHFGDGTRLSIL.

V and J are TRBV5-5 and TRBJ2-5; TRBD1 agrees at 12 bases. The CDR3 covers 18 residues. Germline CDR1 reads SGHKS; CDR2 reads YYEKEE (reference sequence). Unmatched junction bases numbered 6, after V lost 0 bases and J lost 0 bases. The CDR3 protein is CASSLALGTGGNQETQYF. DNA of the CDR3: TGTGCCAGCAGCTTGGCGTTAGGGACAGGGGGCAACCAAGAGACCCAGTACTTC.

Comments on this clone: Other DNA variants within this sample encode the same CDR3. The chain combines TRBV19 with TRBJ1-2; TRBD1 matches 8 bases. The CDR3 extends over 14 amino acids. After removal of 5 bases from V and 2 bases from J, the junction contained 4 bases not matched to a gene. The germline V gene has CDR1 LNHDA and CDR2 SQIVND (reference sequence). The CDR3 spells CASSHQGANYGYTF. The DNA of the CDR3 is TGTGCCAGTAGTCATCAGGGGGCAAACTATGGCTACACCTTC. The full variable domain, its missing parts supplied by reference TRBV19 and TRBJ1-2, is DGGITQSPKYLFRKEGQNVTLSCEQNLNHDAMYWYRQDPGQGLRLIYYSQIVNDFQKGDIAEGYSVSREKKESFPLTVTSAQKNPTAFYLCASSHQGANYGYTFGSGTRLTVV.

The genes are TRBV4-1 and TRBJ2-5, with TRBD2 matching over 15 bases. Trimming removed 1 base from V and 5 bases from J; junction bases left unmatched: 11. Per germline, CDR1 MGHRA and CDR2 YSYEKL. The length of the CDR3 is 19 residues. In DNA, the CDR3 is TGCGCCAGCAGCCAAGGGAGACCCGGGACTAGCGGGGGGAGCGAGACCCAGTACTTC. It translates to CASSQGRPGTSGGSETQYF.

The rearrangement joins TRBV19 to TRBJ1-5; D gene ambiguous. Trimming shortened V by 3 bases and J by 1 base, and 7 bases separated the two germline ends. CDR1 is LNHDA and CDR2 is SQIVND in the germline V gene (reference sequence). CDR3 length: 14 amino acids. CDR3 DNA: TGTGCCAGTAGTATCTTTCACAGCAATCAGCCCCAGCATTTT. Translating gives CASSIFHSNQPQHF.

The genes are TRBV13 and TRBJ1-1; no firm D call. Trimming shortened V by 4 bases and J by 0 bases, and 12 bases separated the two germline ends. The CDR3 contains 15 residues. The germline gives CDR1 PRHDT, CDR2 FYEKMQ (reference sequence). The CDR3 DNA is TGTGCCAGCAGCTATCCTGACACCTTGAACACTGAAGCTTTCTTT. This translates into CASSYPDTLNTEAFF.

The chain is built from TRBV6-6 and TRBJ2-1; 7 positions match TRBD1. V was pared by 0 bases and J by 3 bases, with 5 bases of the junction left unmatched. Germline assignment: CDR1 MNHNY and CDR2 SVGAGI (reference sequence). CDR3 length equals 16 residues. CDR3 in amino acids: CASSYSRQGNYNEQFF. The CDR3 DNA is TGTGCCAGCAGTTACTCCCGACAGGGAAACTACAATGAGCAGTTCTTC.

In nucleotides, the CDR3 is TGTGCCAGCAGCCTAGGGACAGCAAGCACAGATACGCAGTATTTT. Translating it yields CASSLGTASTDTQYF. The chain recombines TRBV4-2 with TRBJ2-3, with 7 positions matching TRBD1. V shed 4 bases, J shed 0 bases, and the junction held 4 bases outside the gene matches. Germline loops: CDR1 LGHNA, CDR2 YNFKEQ. This CDR3 is built from 15 residues.

This sequence joins TRBV6-5 and TRBJ1-5; no definite D call. Germline CDR1 MNHEY, CDR2 SVGAGI. The CDR3 covers 13 residues. The V end was cut by 5 bases, the J end by 9 bases, with 14 bases between. CDR3 nucleotide sequence: TGTGCCAGCAGTGAATTAGGAGGGAGGCCCCAGCATTTT. Translating gives CASSELGGRPQHF.

The chain uses TRBV4-2 and TRBJ1-2, with TRBD1 identical over 8 bases. V trimming: 2 bases; J trimming: 8 bases; junction bases outside the gene matches: 16. Germline V CDR1 and CDR2: LGHNA, YNFKEQ. The CDR3 runs to 17 residues. The CDR3 loop is CASSQSPEGQGAEGYTF. The DNA for the CDR3 is TGTGCCAGCAGCCAATCCCCCGAGGGGCAGGGGGCAGAGGGCTACACCTTC.

This chain connects TRBV11-2 to TRBJ2-1; D tentatively fits TRBD1 or TRBD2 (5 bases each). CDR1 SGHAT and CDR2 FQNNGV come from the germline V gene. The V end was cut by 5 bases, the J end by 6 bases, with 8 bases between. CDR3 length: 12 residues. This chain's CDR3 is CASSEGFNEQFF. CDR3 sequence (DNA): TGTGCCAGCAGCGAGGGGTTCAATGAGCAGTTCTTC.

This clone was seen a few times. The chain employs TRBV27 and TRBJ1-5, with unresolved D. V was shortened by 6 bases and J by 6 bases, with 9 bases between the two germline ends. This CDR3 has 12 amino acids. Germline V lookup: CDR1 MNHEY, CDR2 SMNVEV (reference sequence). The CDR3 reads CASSTPGQPQHF. CDR3 coding DNA: TGTGCCAGCAGCACGCCCGGTCAGCCCCAGCATTTT.